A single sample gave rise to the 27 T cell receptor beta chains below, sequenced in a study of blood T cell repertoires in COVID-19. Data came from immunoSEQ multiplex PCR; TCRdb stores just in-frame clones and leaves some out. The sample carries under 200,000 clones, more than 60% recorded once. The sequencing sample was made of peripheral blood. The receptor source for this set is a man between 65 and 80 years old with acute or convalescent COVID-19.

In nucleotides, the CDR3 is TGTGCCACCAGCAGAGATTACAGTAGCGGGAGCGTTAGGTTCTACGAGCAGTACTTC. The encoded protein is CATSRDYSSGSVRFYEQYF. The chain joins TRBV15 to TRBJ2-7, with 9 positions matching TRBD2. The CDR3 contains 19 residues. J gave up 3 bases and V 0 bases, and 15 bases lay outside the gene matches. The germline CDR1 and CDR2 sequences are LNHNV and YYDKDF (reference sequence).

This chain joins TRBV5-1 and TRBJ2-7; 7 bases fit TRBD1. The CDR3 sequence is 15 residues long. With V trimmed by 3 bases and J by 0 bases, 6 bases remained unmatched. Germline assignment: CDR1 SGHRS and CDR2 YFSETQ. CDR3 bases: TGCGCCAGCAGCTCTGGGGGACAGAACTCCTACGAGCAGTACTTC. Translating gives CASSSGGQNSYEQYF.

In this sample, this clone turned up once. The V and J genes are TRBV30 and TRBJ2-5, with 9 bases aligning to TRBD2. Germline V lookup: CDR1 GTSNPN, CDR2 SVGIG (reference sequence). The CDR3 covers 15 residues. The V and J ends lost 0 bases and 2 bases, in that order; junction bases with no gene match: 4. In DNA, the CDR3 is TGTGCCTGGAGTGTTCTAGCGGGGCGACAAGAGACCCAGTACTTC. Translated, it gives CAWSVLAGRQETQYF.

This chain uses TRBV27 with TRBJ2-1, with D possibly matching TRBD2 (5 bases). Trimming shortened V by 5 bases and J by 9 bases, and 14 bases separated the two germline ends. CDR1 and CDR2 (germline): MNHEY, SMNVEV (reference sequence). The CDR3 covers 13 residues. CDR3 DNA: TGTGCCAGCAGTCCCTTTTCCAGCGGTGAGCAGTTCTTC. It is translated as CASSPFSSGEQFF.

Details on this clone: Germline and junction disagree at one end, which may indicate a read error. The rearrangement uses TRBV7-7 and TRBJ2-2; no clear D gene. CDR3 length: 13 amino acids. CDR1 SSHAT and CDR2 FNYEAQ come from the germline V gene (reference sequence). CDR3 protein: CASSLTLTGELFF. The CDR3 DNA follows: TGTGCTAGCAGCTTAACTCTCACCGGGGAGCTGTTTTTT. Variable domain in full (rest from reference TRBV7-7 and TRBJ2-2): GAGVSQSPRYKVTKRGQDVTLRCDPISSHATLYWYQQALGQGPEFLTYFNYEAQPDKSGLPSDRFSAERPEGSISTLTIQRTEQRDSAMYRCASSLTLTGELFFGEGSRLTVL.

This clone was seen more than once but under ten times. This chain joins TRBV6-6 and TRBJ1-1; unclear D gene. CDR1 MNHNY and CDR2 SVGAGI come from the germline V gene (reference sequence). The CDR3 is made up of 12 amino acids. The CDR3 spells CATWRADTEAFF. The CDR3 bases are TGTGCTACTTGGAGGGCGGATACTGAAGCTTTCTTT.

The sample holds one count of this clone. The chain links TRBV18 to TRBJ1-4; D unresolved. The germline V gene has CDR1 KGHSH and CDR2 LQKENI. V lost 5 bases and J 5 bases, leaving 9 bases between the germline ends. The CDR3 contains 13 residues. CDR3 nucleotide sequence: TGTGCCAGCTCATCCAGTGAAAATGAAAAACTGTTTTTT. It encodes CASSSSENEKLFF.

The CDR3 spells CASTGDPGETQYF. The CDR3 nucleotides are TGCGCCAGCACCGGGGATCCGGGAGAGACCCAGTACTTC. The chain combines TRBV4-1 with TRBJ2-5; TRBD2 is a possible D gene (5 bases). Germline assignment: CDR1 MGHRA and CDR2 YSYEKL. V was pared by 7 bases and J by 4 bases, with 13 bases between. This CDR3 is 13 amino acids long.

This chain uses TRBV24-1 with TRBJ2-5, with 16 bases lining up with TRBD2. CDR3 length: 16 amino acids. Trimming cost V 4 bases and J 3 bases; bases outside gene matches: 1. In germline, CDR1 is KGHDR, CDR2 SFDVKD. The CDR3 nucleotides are TGTGCCACCAGTGAGGGGACTAGCGGGAGGGAAGAGACCCAGTACTTC. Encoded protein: CATSEGTSGREETQYF.

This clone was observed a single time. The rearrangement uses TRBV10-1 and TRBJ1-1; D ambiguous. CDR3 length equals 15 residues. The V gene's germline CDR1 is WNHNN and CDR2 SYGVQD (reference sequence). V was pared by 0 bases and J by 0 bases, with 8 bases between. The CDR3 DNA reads TGCGCCAGCAGTGAGTCGCGGTCAATGAACACTGAAGCTTTCTTT. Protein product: CASSESRSMNTEAFF.

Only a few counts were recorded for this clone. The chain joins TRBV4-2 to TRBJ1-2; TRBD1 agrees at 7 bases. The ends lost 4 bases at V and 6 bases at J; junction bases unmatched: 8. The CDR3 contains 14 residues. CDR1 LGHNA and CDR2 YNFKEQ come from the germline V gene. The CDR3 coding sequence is TGTGCCAGCAGCCCCCCCACAGGGGTAAATGGCTACACCTTC. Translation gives CASSPPTGVNGYTF.

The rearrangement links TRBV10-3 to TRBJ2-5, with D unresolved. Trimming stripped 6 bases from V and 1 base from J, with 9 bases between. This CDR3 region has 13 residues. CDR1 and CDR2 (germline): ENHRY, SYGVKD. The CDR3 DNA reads TGTGCCATCAGCAAGCGTACCCAAGAGACCCAGTACTTC. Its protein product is CAISKRTQETQYF.

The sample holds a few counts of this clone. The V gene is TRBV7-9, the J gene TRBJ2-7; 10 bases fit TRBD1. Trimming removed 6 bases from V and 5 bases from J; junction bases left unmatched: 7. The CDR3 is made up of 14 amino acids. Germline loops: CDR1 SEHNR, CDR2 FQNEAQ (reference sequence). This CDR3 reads CASSTGQGVDEQYF. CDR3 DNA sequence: TGTGCCAGCAGTACTGGACAGGGGGTCGACGAGCAGTACTTC.

CDR3 sequence (DNA): TGTGCCAGCAGCTGGACAGGGGGAACGAACGAGCAGTACTTC. This sequence encodes CASSWTGGTNEQYF. The V and J genes are TRBV7-9 and TRBJ2-7, with 10 positions matching TRBD1. Germline trimming cut 4 bases from V and 5 bases from J; bases unmatched to any gene: 5. Germline V lookup: CDR1 SEHNR, CDR2 FQNEAQ (reference sequence). This CDR3 spans 14 amino acids.

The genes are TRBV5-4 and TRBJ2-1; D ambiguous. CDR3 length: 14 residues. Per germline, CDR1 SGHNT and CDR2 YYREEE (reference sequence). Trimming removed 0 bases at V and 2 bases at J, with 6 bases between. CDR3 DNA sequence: TGTGCCAGCAGCTTGGTAGAAACCTACAATGAGCAGTTCTTC. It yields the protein CASSLVETYNEQFF.

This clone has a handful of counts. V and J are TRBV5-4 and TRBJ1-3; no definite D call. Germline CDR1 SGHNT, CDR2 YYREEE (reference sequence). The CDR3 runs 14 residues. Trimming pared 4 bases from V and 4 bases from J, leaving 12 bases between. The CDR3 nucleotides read TGTGCCAGCAGCAGGCGAGGTCTCGGAAACACCATATATTTT. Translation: CASSRRGLGNTIYF.

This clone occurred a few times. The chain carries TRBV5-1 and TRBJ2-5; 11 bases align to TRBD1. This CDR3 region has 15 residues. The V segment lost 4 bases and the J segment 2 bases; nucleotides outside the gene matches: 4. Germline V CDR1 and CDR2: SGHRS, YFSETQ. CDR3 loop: CASSPGTGGQETQYF. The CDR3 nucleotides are TGCGCCAGCAGCCCAGGGACAGGGGGGCAAGAGACCCAGTACTTC.

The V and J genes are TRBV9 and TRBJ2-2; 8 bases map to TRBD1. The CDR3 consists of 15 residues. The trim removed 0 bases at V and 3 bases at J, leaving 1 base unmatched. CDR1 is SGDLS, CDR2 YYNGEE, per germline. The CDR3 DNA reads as TGTGCCAGCAGCGTAGCGACAGGGGACACCGGGGAGCTGTTTTTT. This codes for CASSVATGDTGELFF.

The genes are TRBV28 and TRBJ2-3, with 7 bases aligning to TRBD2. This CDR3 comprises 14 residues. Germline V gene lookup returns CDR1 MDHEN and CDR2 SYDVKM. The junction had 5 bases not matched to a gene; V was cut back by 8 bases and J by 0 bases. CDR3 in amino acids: CASRAGYSTDTQYF. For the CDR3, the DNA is TGTGCCAGCCGAGCGGGATATAGCACAGATACGCAGTATTTT.

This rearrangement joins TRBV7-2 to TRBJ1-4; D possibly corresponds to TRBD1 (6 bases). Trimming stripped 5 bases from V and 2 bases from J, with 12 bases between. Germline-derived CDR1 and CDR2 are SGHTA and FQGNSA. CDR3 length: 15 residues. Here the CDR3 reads CASSVTGSTNEKLFF. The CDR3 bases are TGTGCCAGCAGCGTAACAGGGAGCACTAATGAAAAACTGTTTTTT.

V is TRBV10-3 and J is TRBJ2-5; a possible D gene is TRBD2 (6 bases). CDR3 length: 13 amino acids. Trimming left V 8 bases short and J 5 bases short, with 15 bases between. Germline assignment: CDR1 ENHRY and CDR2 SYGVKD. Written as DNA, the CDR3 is TGTGCCATCGGGGGGAAGACGGAGGAGACCCAGTACTTC. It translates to CAIGGKTEETQYF.

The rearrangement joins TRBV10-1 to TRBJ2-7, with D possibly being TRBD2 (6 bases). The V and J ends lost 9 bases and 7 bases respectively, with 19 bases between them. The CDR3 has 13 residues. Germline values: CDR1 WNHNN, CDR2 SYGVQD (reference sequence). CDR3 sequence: CASGTKMGGEQYF. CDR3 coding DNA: TGCGCCAGTGGAACCAAAATGGGGGGTGAGCAGTACTTC.

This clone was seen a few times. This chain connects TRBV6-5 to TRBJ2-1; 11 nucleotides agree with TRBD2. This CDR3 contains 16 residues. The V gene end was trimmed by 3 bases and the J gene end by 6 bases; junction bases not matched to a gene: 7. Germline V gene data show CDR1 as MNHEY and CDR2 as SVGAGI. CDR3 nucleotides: TGTGCCAGCAGTTATGTACTAGCGGGAGCTTTCAATGAGCAGTTCTTC. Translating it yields CASSYVLAGAFNEQFF.

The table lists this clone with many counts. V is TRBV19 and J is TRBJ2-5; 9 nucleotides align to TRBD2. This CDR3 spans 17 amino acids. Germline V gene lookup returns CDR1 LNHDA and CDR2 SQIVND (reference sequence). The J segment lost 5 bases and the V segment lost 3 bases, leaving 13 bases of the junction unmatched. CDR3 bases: TGTGCCAGTAGTATTATTCTACGGCGGGGGGGCCTTGAGACCCAGTACTTC. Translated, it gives CASSIILRRGGLETQYF.

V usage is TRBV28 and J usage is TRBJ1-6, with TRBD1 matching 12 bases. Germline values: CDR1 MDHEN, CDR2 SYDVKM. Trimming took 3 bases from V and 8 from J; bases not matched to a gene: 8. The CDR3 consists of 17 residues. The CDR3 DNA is TGTGCCAGCAGTTTCCGGGACAGGGGGCGGTTTGATTCACCCCTCCACTTT. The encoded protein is CASSFRDRGRFDSPLHF.

Here the CDR3 reads CASSLGRVSGNTIYF. CDR3 DNA sequence: TGTGCCAGCAGCTTGGGCAGGGTTTCTGGAAACACCATATATTTT. J is TRBJ1-3 and V is TRBV5-5, with D perhaps TRBD1 (5 bases). The CDR3 is 15 amino acids. Looked up from germline, CDR1 is SGHKS and CDR2 is YYEKEE (reference sequence). V was shortened by 0 bases and J by 1 base, with 8 bases between the two germline ends.

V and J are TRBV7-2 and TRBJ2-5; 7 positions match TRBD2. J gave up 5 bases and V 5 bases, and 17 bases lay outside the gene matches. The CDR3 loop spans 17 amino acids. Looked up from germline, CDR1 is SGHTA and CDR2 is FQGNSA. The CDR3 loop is CASSTGTLSSGEETQYF. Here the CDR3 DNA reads TGTGCCAGCAGCACAGGTACGCTTTCTAGCGGAGAGGAGACCCAGTACTTC. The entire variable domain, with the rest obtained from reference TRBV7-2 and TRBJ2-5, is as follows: GAGVSQSPSNKVTEKGKDVELRCDPISGHTALYWYRQSLGQGLEFLIYFQGNSAPDKSGLPSDRFSAERTGGSVSTLTIQRTQQEDSAVYLCASSTGTLSSGEETQYFGPGTRLLVL.